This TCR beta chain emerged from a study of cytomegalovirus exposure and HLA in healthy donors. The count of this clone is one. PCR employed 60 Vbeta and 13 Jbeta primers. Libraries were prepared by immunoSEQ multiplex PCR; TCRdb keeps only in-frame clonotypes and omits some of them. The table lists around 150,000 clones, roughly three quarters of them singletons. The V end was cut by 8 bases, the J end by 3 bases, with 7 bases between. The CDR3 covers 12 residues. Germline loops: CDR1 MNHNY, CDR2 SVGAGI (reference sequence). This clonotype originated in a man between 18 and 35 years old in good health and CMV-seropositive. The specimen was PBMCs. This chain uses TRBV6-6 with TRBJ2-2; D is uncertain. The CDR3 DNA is TGTGCCAGCGGCTTTTACACCGGGGAGCTGTTTTTT. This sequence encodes CASGFYTGELFF.